Each of the 3 T cell receptor beta chains below was sequenced from the same sample in a study of CD8 T cells in Susac syndrome. A quantity of roughly 0.5 to 1 ug RNA underwent reverse transcription using random hexamers. MiXCR was run by TCRdb on the immunoSEQ multiplex PCR reads, yielding one entry per CDR3 protein. The sample contains roughly 150,000 distinct CDR3 sequences, about 95% of which appear only once. Sequencing input: CD8+ T cells from PBMCs. These receptors originate from a human donor with multiple sclerosis.

This sequence joins TRBV4-1 and TRBJ1-5; D is uncertain. The germline V gene has CDR1 MGHRA and CDR2 YSYEKL. The V end was cut by 0 bases, the J end by 5 bases, with 11 bases between. This CDR3 comprises 15 residues. CDR3 coding DNA: TGCGCCAGCAGCCAAGATATTTCTGGTTATCAGCCCCAGCATTTT. This sequence encodes CASSQDISGYQPQHF.

The chain couples TRBV20-1 to TRBJ2-5, with 12 bases fitting TRBD2. This CDR3 spans 14 amino acids. CDR1 and CDR2 (germline): DFQATT, SNEGSKA (reference sequence). The ends lost 3 bases at V and 5 bases at J; junction bases unmatched: 4. CDR3 in amino acids: CSASGLAGRETQYF. For the CDR3, the DNA is TGCAGTGCTAGTGGACTAGCGGGGAGGGAGACCCAGTACTTC.

The chain combines TRBV12-3 or TRBV12-4 with TRBJ2-2; 7 nucleotides align to TRBD1. CDR3 length: 13 amino acids. V lost 8 bases and J lost 3; bases outside the gene matches: 3. The CDR3 nucleotides read TGTGCCAGCCGGGGACAGCACACCGGGGAGCTGTTTTTT. Translation gives CASRGQHTGELFF.